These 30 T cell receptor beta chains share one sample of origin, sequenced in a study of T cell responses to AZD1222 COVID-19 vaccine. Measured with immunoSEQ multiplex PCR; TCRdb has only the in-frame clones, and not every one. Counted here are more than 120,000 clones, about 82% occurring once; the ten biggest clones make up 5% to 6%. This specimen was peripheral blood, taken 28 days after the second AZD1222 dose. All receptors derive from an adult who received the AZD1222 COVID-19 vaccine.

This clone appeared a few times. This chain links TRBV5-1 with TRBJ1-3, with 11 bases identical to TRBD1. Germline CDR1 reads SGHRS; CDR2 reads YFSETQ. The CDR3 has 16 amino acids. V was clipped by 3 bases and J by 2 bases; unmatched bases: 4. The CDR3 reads CASSSPGQGAGNTIYF. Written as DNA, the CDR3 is TGCGCCAGCAGCTCTCCGGGACAGGGGGCTGGAAACACCATATATTTT.

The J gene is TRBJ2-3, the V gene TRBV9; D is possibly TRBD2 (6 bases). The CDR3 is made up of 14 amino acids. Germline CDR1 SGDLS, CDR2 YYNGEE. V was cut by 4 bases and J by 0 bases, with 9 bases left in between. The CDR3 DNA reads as TGTGCCAGCAGCAGAGCGGGTAGCACAGATACGCAGTATTTT. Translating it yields CASSRAGSTDTQYF.

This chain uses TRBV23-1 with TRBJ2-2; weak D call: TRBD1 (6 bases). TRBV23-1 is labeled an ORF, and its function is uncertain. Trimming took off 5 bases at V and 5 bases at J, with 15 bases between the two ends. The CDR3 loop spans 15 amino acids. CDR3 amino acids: CASSGVQGPTGELFF. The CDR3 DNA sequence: TGCGCCAGCAGTGGGGTACAGGGTCCAACCGGGGAGCTGTTTTTT.

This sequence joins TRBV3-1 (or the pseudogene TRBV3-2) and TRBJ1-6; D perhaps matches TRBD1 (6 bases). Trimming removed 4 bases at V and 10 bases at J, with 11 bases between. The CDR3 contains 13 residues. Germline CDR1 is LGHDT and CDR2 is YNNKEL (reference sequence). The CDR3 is CASSPGGRSPLHF. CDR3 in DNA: TGTGCCAGCAGCCCTGGGGGGCGCTCACCCCTCCACTTT.

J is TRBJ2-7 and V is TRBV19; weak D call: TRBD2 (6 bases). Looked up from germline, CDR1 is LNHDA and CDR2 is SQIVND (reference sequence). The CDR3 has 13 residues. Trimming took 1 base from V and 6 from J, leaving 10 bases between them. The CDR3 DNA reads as TGTGCCAGTAGTATAGTAGTACTAGCCGAGCAGTACTTC. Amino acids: CASSIVVLAEQYF.

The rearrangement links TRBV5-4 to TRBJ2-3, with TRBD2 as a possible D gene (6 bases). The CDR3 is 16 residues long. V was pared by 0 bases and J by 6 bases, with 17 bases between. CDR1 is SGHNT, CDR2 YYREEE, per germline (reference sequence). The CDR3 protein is CASSLEVTRGVDTQYF. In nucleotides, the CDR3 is TGTGCCAGCAGCTTGGAAGTGACTAGGGGAGTGGATACGCAGTATTTT.

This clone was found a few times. The CDR3 DNA sequence: TGCAGCGTTGAAGGGATGGCCGACGAAAAACTGTTTTTT. Residues: CSVEGMADEKLFF. This rearrangement joins TRBV29-1 to TRBJ1-4; D ambiguous. The CDR3 is 13 residues long. V lost 1 base and J lost 8, with 11 bases in between. Germline CDR1 is SQVTM and CDR2 is ANQGSEA.

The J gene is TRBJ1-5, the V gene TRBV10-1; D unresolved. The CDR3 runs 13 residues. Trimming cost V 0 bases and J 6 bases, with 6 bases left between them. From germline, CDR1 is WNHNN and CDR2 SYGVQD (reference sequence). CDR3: CASSESLGQPQHF. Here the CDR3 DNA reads TGCGCCAGCAGTGAGTCCCTCGGTCAGCCCCAGCATTTT.

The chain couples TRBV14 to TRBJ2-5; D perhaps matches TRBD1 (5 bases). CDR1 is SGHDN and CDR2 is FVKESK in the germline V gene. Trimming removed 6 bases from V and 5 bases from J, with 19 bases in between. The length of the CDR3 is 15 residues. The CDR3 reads CASSPPTGAGETQYF. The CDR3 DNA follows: TGTGCCAGCAGTCCACCCACAGGCGCTGGGGAGACCCAGTACTTC.

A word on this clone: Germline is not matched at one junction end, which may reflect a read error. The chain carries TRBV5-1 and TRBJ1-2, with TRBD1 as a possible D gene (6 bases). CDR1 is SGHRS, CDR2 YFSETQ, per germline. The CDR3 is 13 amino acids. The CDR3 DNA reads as TGCGCCGGCAGCTCGCAGGGGATAGGTGGCTACACCTTC. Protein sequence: CAGSSQGIGGYTF.

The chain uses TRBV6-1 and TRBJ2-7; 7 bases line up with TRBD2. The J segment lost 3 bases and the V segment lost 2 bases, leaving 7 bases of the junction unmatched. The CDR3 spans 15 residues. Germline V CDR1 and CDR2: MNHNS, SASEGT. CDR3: CASSESWGTNYEQYF. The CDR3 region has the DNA TGTGCCAGCAGTGAAAGTTGGGGGACTAACTACGAGCAGTACTTC.

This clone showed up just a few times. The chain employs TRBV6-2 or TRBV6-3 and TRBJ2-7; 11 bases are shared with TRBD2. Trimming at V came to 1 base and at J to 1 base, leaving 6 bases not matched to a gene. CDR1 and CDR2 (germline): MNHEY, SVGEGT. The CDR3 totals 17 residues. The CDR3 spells CASSYLLAGAKSYEQYF. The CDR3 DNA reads TGTGCCAGCAGTTACTTACTAGCGGGAGCTAAATCCTACGAGCAGTACTTC.

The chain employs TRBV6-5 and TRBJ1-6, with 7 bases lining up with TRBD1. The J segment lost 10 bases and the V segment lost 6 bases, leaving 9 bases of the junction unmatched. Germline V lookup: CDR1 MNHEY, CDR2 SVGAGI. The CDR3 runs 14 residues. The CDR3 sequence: CASSVTGVGSPLHF. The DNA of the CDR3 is TGTGCCAGCAGCGTAACAGGGGTGGGATCACCCCTCCACTTT.

In nucleotides, the CDR3 is TGTGCCAGCAGCCGGGACAGGGTATTGGCTGGGGCCAACGTCCTGACTTTC. Translating it yields CASSRDRVLAGANVLTF. This rearrangement joins TRBV7-2 to TRBJ2-6, with 9 positions matching TRBD1. The CDR3 extends over 17 amino acids. V shed 5 bases, J shed 2 bases, and the junction held 7 bases outside the gene matches. CDR1 is SGHTA, CDR2 FQGNSA, per germline.

The chain's CDR3 is CASSESQVGGAFF. The CDR3 DNA sequence: TGTGCCAGCAGTGAATCCCAGGTTGGGGGAGCTTTCTTT. V usage is TRBV6-1 and J usage is TRBJ1-1; tentatively, D is TRBD1 (5 bases). CDR3 size: 13 residues. CDR1 and CDR2 from the germline V gene are MNHNS and SASEGT. The V end was cut by 2 bases, the J end by 10 bases, with 14 bases between.

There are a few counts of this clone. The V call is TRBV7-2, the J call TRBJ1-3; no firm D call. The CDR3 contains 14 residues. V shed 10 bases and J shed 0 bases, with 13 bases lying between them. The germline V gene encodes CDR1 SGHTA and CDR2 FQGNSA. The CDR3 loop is CATRDGGSGNTIYF. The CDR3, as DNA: TGTGCCACTAGAGACGGCGGCTCTGGAAACACCATATATTTT.

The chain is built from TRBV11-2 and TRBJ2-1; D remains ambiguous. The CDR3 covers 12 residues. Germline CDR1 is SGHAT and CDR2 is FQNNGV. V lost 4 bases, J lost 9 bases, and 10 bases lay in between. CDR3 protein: CASSYRWGEQFF. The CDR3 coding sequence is TGTGCCAGCAGCTACCGGTGGGGTGAGCAGTTCTTC.

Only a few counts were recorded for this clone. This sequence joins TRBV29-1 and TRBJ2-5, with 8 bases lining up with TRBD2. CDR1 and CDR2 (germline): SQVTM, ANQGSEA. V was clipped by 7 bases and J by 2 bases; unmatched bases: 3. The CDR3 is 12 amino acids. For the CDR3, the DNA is TGCAGCGCCGGGGGGGGGCAAGAGACCCAGTACTTC. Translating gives CSAGGGQETQYF.

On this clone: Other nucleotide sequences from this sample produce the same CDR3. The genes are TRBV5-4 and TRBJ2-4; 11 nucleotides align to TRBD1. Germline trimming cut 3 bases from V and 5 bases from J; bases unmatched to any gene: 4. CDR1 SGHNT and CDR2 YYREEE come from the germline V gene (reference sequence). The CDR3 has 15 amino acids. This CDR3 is CASSWPGQGENIQYF. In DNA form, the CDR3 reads TGTGCCAGCAGCTGGCCGGGACAGGGGGAAAACATTCAGTACTTC.

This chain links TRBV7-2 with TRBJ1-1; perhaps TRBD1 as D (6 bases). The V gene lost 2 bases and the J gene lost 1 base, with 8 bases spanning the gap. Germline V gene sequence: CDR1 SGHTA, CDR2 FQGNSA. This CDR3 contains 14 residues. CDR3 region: CASSLQQGNTEAFF. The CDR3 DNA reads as TGTGCCAGCAGCTTACAACAGGGGAACACTGAAGCTTTCTTT.

The CDR3: CASSLGTGRNYGYTF. CDR3 DNA sequence: TGTGCCAGCAGTTTGGGGACAGGGAGAAACTATGGCTACACCTTC. The rearrangement links TRBV27 to TRBJ1-2; 9 bases map to TRBD1. CDR1 is MNHEY, CDR2 SMNVEV, per germline (reference sequence). V shed 3 bases and J 2 bases; nucleotides not matched to a gene: 4. CDR3 length equals 15 residues.

This chain's CDR3 is CAWGAAGVNTQYF. The CDR3 bases are TGTGCCTGGGGGGCCGCGGGAGTAAATACGCAGTATTTT. V gene TRBV30 combines with J gene TRBJ2-3; 7 nucleotides align to TRBD2. V trimming: 5 bases; J trimming: 7 bases; junction bases outside the gene matches: 9. The CDR3 contains 13 residues. From germline, CDR1 is GTSNPN and CDR2 SVGIG (reference sequence).

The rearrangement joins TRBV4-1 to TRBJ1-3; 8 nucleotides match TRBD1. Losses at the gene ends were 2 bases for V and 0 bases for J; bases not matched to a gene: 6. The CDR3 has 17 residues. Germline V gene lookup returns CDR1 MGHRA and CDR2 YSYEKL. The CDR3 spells CASSQLRTGSSGNTIYF. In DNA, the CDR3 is TGCGCCAGCAGCCAACTTCGGACAGGGAGCTCTGGAAACACCATATATTTT.

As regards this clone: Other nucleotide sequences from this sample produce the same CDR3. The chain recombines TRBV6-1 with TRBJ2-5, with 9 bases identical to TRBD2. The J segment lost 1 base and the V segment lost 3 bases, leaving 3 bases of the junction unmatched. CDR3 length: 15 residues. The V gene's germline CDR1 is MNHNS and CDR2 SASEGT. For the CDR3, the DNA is TGTGCCAGCAGTGATCAGCGGGGGGCCCAAGAGACCCAGTACTTC. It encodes CASSDQRGAQETQYF.

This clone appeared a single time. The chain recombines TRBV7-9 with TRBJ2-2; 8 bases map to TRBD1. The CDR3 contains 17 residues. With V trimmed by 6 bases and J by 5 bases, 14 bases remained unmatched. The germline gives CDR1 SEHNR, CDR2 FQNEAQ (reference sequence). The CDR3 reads CASSPTPGTGITGELFF. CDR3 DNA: TGTGCCAGCAGTCCCACCCCCGGGACAGGTATAACCGGGGAGCTGTTTTTT. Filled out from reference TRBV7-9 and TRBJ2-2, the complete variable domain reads DTGVSQNPRHKITKRGQNVTFRCDPISEHNRLYWYRQTLGQGPEFLTYFQNEAQLEKSRLLSDRFSAERPKGSFSTLEIQRTEQGDSAMYLCASSPTPGTGITGELFFGEGSRLTVL.

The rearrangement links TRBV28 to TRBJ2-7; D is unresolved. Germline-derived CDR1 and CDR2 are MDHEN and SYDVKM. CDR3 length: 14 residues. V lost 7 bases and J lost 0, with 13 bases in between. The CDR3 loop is CASIRVLSSYEQYF. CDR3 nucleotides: TGTGCCAGCATCCGGGTCTTGTCCTCCTACGAGCAGTACTTC.

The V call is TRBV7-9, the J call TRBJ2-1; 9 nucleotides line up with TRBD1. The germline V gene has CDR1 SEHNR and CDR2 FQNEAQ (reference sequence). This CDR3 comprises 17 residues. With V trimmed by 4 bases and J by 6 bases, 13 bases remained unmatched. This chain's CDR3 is CASSSPLGQGRSNEQFF. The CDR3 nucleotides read TGTGCCAGCAGCTCCCCCTTGGGACAGGGACGGAGCAATGAGCAGTTCTTC.

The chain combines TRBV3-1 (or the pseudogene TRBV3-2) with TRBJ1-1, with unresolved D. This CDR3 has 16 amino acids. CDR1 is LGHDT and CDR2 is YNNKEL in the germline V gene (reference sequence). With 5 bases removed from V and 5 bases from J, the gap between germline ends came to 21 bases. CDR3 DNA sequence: TGTGCCAGCAGCTCCCGCACCGGCCTTGCGGGAACTGAAGCTTTCTTT. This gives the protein CASSSRTGLAGTEAFF.

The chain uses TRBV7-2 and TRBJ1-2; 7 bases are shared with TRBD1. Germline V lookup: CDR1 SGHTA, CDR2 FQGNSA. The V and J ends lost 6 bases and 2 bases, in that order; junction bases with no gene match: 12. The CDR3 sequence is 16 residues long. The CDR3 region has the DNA TGTGCCAGCAGTCCCGGGGGGCAGGGGGTAAACTATGGCTACACCTTC. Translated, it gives CASSPGGQGVNYGYTF.

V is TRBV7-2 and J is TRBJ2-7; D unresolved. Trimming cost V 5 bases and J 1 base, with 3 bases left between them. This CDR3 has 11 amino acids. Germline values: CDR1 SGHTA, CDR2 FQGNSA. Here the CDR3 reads CASSKSYEQYF. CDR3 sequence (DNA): TGTGCCAGCAGCAAATCCTACGAGCAGTACTTC.